The sequence of this T cell receptor (beta chain) was determined in a study of blood T cell repertoires in COVID-19. Overall study: The United States, Italy and Spain were the sources of the acute and convalescent COVID-19 samples. T cells, B-cell-depleted T cells, or PBMCs supplied cDNA or gDNA.

Trimming pared 0 bases from V and 6 bases from J, leaving 14 bases between. CDR1 and CDR2 from the germline V gene are GTSNPN and SVGIG (reference sequence). This CDR3 spans 14 amino acids. Authors' analysis steps: Amplification from reference gene primers served as the basis for estimated nucleated cell counts. Clones were read by immunoSEQ multiplex PCR, and TCRdb kept only the in-frame ones, dropping some. V and J calls plus clone size are reproduced from that table; the DNA served to infer D and trimming. The sample consists of some 40,000 clones, roughly 91% of them appearing once. The sequencing sample was made of peripheral blood. The clonotype was recovered from a human donor in a cohort sampled during active COVID-19. J is TRBJ1-1 and V is TRBV30; a possible D gene is TRBD1 (6 bases). DNA of the CDR3: TGTGCCTGGAGTGTAGCGGGGGCCGTCCCTGAAGCTTTCTTT. Translated, it gives CAWSVAGAVPEAFF. Full variable domain (missing parts from reference TRBV30 and TRBJ1-1): SQTIHQWPATLVQPVGSPLSLECTVEGTSNPNLYWYRQAAGRGLQLLFYSVGIGQISSEVPQNLSASRPQDRQFILSSKKLLLSDSGFYLCAWSVAGAVPEAFFGQGTRLTVV.